These T cell receptor beta chains were read from a single sample in a study of T cells in Graves' hyperthyroidism and ophthalmopathy. TCRdb reprocessed the multiplex PCR reads via MiXCR and lists one record per CDR3 protein. The table records about 680,000 distinct CDR3 sequences, roughly a third of them present only once. The sequencing sample was made of blood. These receptors all come from a woman aged 40 to 50 with Graves' hyperthyroidism. The CDR3 runs from the conserved cysteine through the conserved F or W. The D gene is left open where the match is weak. Only some rows state a clone size, as once, few, many or a class for expanded clones.

J: TRBJ1-1; V: TRBV19; D: -; size: -; CDR3: CAWSVRPGNTEAFF; DNA: TGTGCCTGGAGTGTACGGCCTGGGAACACTGAAGCTTTCTTT
J: TRBJ2-7; V: TRBV4-3; D: -; size: -; CDR3: CASSQDRQRYEQYF; DNA: TGCGCCAGCAGCCAAGATAGGCAGCGCTACGAGCAGTACTTC
J: TRBJ1-1; V: TRBV19; D: -; size: -; CDR3: CASSTGSGMNTEAFF; DNA: TGTGCCAGTAGTACAGGGTCCGGCATGAACACTGAAGCTTTCTTT
J: TRBJ1-6; V: TRBV19; D: -; size: -; CDR3: CASSSGRNSYNSPLHF; DNA: TGTGCCAGTAGTTCAGGACGGAACTCCTATAATTCACCCCTCCACTTT
J: TRBJ1-2; V: TRBV5-1; D: TRBD1; size: many; CDR3: CASSLATGMDGYTF; DNA: TGCGCCAGCAGCTTGGCGACAGGGATGGATGGCTACACCTTC
J: TRBJ1-2; V: TRBV7-2; D: -; size: -; CDR3: CASTPGARGHLNYGYTF; DNA: TGTGCCAGCACCCCAGGAGCCCGGGGCCACCTAAACTATGGCTACACCTTC
J: TRBJ1-2; V: TRBV10-3; D: TRBD1; size: many; CDR3: CAITPGQGDYGYTF; DNA: TGTGCCATCACCCCGGGACAGGGGGACTATGGCTACACCTTC
J: TRBJ1-1; V: TRBV2; D: -; size: -; CDR3: CASSPLDRLITEAFF; DNA: TGTGCCAGCAGCCCTCTGGACAGATTGATCACTGAAGCTTTCTTT
J: TRBJ1-1; V: TRBV5-8; D: TRBD1; size: few; CDR3: CASSLTGTGYTEAFF; DNA: TGTGCCAGCAGCTTAACCGGGACAGGTTACACTGAAGCTTTCTTT
J: TRBJ2-1; V: TRBV10-3; D: TRBD2; size: -; CDR3: CAISDIVERGRYNEQFF; DNA: TGTGCCATCAGTGATATCGTAGAGCGGGGCCGATACAATGAGCAGTTCTTC
J: TRBJ1-5; V: TRBV19; D: -; size: -; CDR3: CASKSQGGQPQHF; DNA: TGTGCCAGCAAGAGTCAAGGCGGCCAGCCCCAGCATTTT
J: TRBJ2-2; V: TRBV7-2; D: -; size: -; CDR3: CASSFRQGKTGELFF; DNA: TGTGCCAGCAGCTTTAGGCAGGGGAAAACCGGGGAGCTGTTTTTT
J: TRBJ2-5; V: TRBV29-1; D: -; size: -; CDR3: CSGGAQETQYF; DNA: TGCAGCGGGGGGGCCCAAGAGACCCAGTACTTC
J: TRBJ1-2; V: TRBV4-3; D: -; size: many; CDR3: CASSQGRSGGGYTF; DNA: TGCGCCAGCAGCCAAGGTCGGTCGGGAGGAGGCTACACCTTC
J: TRBJ2-2; V: TRBV10-2; D: TRBD1; size: -; CDR3: CASRARGRNTGELFF; DNA: TGCGCCAGCAGGGCCAGGGGGCGCAACACCGGGGAGCTGTTTTTT
J: TRBJ1-2; V: TRBV2; D: -; size: few; CDR3: CASTGDQNYGYTF; DNA: TGTGCCAGCACTGGCGACCAAAACTATGGCTACACCTTC
J: TRBJ2-7; V: TRBV4-2; D: TRBD1; size: once; CDR3: CASSQVFRDRVSYEQYF; DNA: TGTGCCAGCAGCCAAGTATTCCGGGACAGGGTATCCTACGAGCAGTACTTC
J: TRBJ1-1; V: TRBV10-1; D: -; size: -; CDR3: CASSETPQVQGAFF; DNA: TGTGCCAGCTCAGAGACCCCCCAAGTCCAGGGAGCTTTCTTT
J: TRBJ2-7; V: TRBV6-5; D: TRBD1; size: few; CDR3: CASTLGKTGNRHEQYF; DNA: TGTGCCAGCACTTTAGGGAAGACAGGGAATCGTCACGAGCAGTACTTC
J: TRBJ2-5; V: TRBV29-1; D: -; size: many; CDR3: CSVGDQARETQYF; DNA: TGCAGCGTGGGCGACCAGGCCAGGGAGACCCAGTACTTC
J: TRBJ2-2; V: TRBV15; D: -; size: few; CDR3: CATRGGRLNTGELFF; DNA: TGTGCCACCAGAGGAGGACGGCTTAACACCGGGGAGCTGTTTTTT
J: TRBJ2-7; V: TRBV10-3; D: -; size: -; CDR3: CASSPVSASAYTTYEQYF; DNA: TGTGCCAGCTCACCAGTGTCCGCTAGCGCTTACACTACCTACGAGCAGTACTTC
J: TRBJ2-7; V: TRBV24-1; D: -; size: -; CDR3: CATSETGREQFFGAGTRSYEQYF; DNA: -
J: TRBJ2-7; V: TRBV19; D: -; size: few; CDR3: CASSIGPGEGYEQYF; DNA: TGTGCCAGTAGTATAGGGCCGGGGGAAGGCTACGAGCAGTACTTC
J: TRBJ2-5; V: TRBV7-9; D: -; size: many; CDR3: CASSFAQIKETQYF; DNA: TGTGCCAGCAGCTTCGCGCAGATCAAAGAGACCCAGTACTTC
J: TRBJ1-1; V: TRBV19; D: -; size: few; CDR3: CASSIGKPSEAFF; DNA: TGTGCCAGTAGTATAGGGAAGCCGAGTGAAGCTTTCTTT
J: TRBJ1-1; V: TRBV3-1; D: -; size: -; CDR3: CASSGGLLLNTEAFF; DNA: TGTGCCAGCAGCGGAGGACTCCTATTGAACACTGAAGCTTTCTTT
J: TRBJ2-7; V: TRBV11-1; D: -; size: few; CDR3: CASSLEVGNYEQYF; DNA: TGTGCCAGCAGCTTAGAAGTGGGAAACTACGAGCAGTACTTC
J: TRBJ2-7; V: TRBV4-3; D: TRBD2; size: -; CDR3: CASSFKLLAGEGEHYF; DNA: TGCGCCAGCAGCTTTAAGCTTCTAGCGGGAGAGGGCGAGCACTACTTC
J: TRBJ1-5; V: TRBV19; D: -; size: -; CDR3: CASRIYNQPQHF; DNA: TGTGCCAGTAGGATCTACAATCAGCCCCAGCATTTT
J: TRBJ2-7; V: TRBV5-4; D: TRBD2; size: -; CDR3: CATTRGGRADAEQYF; DNA: TGTGCCACCACCCGGGGCGGGAGGGCCGATGCCGAGCAGTACTTC
J: TRBJ1-1; V: TRBV19; D: -; size: -; CDR3: CASSLSLNRNTEAFF; DNA: TGTGCCAGCAGCTTATCCCTTAATAGGAACACTGAAGCTTTCTTT
J: TRBJ2-5; V: TRBV9; D: TRBD2; size: many; CDR3: CASSVAVREWETQYF; DNA: TGTGCCAGCAGCGTCGCTGTGCGGGAGTGGGAGACCCAGTACTTC
J: TRBJ1-5; V: TRBV7-2; D: TRBD1; size: -; CDR3: CASNLQGRGDQPQHF; DNA: TGTGCCAGCAACCTACAGGGGAGAGGGGATCAGCCCCAGCATTTT
J: TRBJ2-7; V: TRBV10-2; D: TRBD2; size: -; CDR3: CASSVLGTSGGADNEQYF; DNA: TGTGCCAGCAGCGTACTCGGGACTAGCGGGGGGGCAGATAACGAGCAGTACTTC
J: TRBJ2-2; V: TRBV7-9; D: -; size: few; CDR3: CASSPSLHTGELFF; DNA: TGTGCCAGCAGCCCCAGTTTGCACACCGGGGAGCTGTTTTTT
J: TRBJ2-5; V: TRBV24-1; D: -; size: many; CDR3: CATSTARETQYF; DNA: TGTGCCACCAGTACAGCTCGGGAGACCCAGTACTTC
J: TRBJ1-1; V: TRBV20-1; D: TRBD1; size: few; CDR3: CSAYGTGLGKTEAFF; DNA: TGCAGTGCTTACGGGACAGGGTTAGGAAAAACTGAAGCTTTCTTT
J: TRBJ2-2; V: TRBV7-9; D: TRBD2; size: few; CDR3: CASSLPWGLAGSSTGELFF; DNA: TGTGCCAGCAGCTTACCGTGGGGACTAGCGGGATCGAGCACCGGGGAGCTGTTTTTT
J: TRBJ1-2; V: TRBV10-3; D: -; size: many; CDR3: CAAGEGVMDYGYTF; DNA: TGTGCCGCCGGCGAGGGGGTAATGGACTATGGCTACACCTTC
J: TRBJ1-2; V: TRBV15; D: -; size: -; CDR3: CATSTTRGGDYGYTF; DNA: TGTGCCACCAGCACAACCAGAGGGGGGGACTATGGCTACACCTTC
J: TRBJ1-4; V: TRBV29-1; D: TRBD1; size: many; CDR3: CSAGTGAEKLFF; DNA: TGCAGCGCCGGGACAGGGGCTGAAAAACTGTTTTTT
J: TRBJ2-5; V: TRBV6-6; D: TRBD1; size: -; CDR3: CASRSTGGGETQYF; DNA: TGTGCCAGCAGAAGCACAGGGGGCGGAGAGACCCAGTACTTC
J: TRBJ2-7; V: TRBV10-1; D: -; size: -; CDR3: CASSDPTHNEQYF; DNA: TGCGCCAGCAGTGATCCGACTCACAATGAGCAGTACTTC
J: TRBJ1-6; V: TRBV20-1; D: TRBD1; size: -; CDR3: CSARTGTGMFSPLHF; DNA: TGCAGTGCTAGAACTGGGACAGGGATGTTTTCACCCCTCCACTTT
J: TRBJ2-2; V: TRBV7-2; D: TRBD2; size: -; CDR3: CASSQAGTTNTGELFF; DNA: TGCGCCAGCAGCCAAGCCGGGACTACGAACACCGGGGAGCTGTTTTTT
J: TRBJ1-2; V: TRBV7-9; D: -; size: -; CDR3: CASSAQGTLGYTF; DNA: TGTGCCAGCAGCGCCCAGGGGACTCTTGGCTACACCTTC